The text below deals with one TCR beta chain. What it binds is not known. The sample comes from a study of cytomegalovirus exposure and HLA in healthy donors. The study, taken as a whole, reports: The authors considered a cluster of highly shared sequence variants likely to be a sequencing artifact.

V lost 2 bases, J lost 4 bases, and 17 bases lay in between. This CDR3 contains 15 residues. The germline V gene encodes CDR1 GTSNPN and CDR2 SVGIG (reference sequence). PCR amplification relied on 60 Vbeta primers (plus 13 Jbeta primers). Repertoires were generated with immunoSEQ multiplex PCR, while TCRdb's copy carries only in-frame clones and drops some. Here the sample spans about 120,000 clones, about 72% being singletons. Sequencing used PBMCs. The genes are TRBV30 and TRBJ1-1; perhaps TRBD1 as D (5 bases). The TCR comes from a female donor in good health and CMV-seronegative. The CDR3 nucleotides read TGTGCCTGGAGTTGGGGGGTAGTATTGGGCACTGAAGCTTTCTTT. This sequence encodes CAWSWGVVLGTEAFF.